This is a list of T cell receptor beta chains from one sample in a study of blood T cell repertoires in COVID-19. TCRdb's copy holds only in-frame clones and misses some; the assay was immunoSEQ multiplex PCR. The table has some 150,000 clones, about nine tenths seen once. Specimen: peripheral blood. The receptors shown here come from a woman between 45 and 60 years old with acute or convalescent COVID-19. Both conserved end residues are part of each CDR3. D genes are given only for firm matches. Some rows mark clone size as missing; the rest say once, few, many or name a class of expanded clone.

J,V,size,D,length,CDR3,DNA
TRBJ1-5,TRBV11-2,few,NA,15,CASSLDLRGNQPQHF,TGTGCCAGCAGCTTAGATCTGCGGGGAAATCAGCCCCAGCATTTT
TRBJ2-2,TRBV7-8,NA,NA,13,CASSTIDTGELFF,TGTGCCAGCAGCACCATAGATACCGGGGAGCTGTTTTTT
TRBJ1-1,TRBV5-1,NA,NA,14,CASSTAGANTEAFF,TGCGCCAGCAGCACCGCGGGAGCTAACACTGAAGCTTTCTTT
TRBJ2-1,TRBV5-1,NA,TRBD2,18,CASSALSSGGSLGNEQFF,TGCGCCAGCAGCGCTCTATCTAGCGGGGGGTCTTTGGGGAATGAGCAGTTCTTC
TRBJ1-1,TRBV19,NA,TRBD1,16,CASSILRTGMNTEAFF,TGTGCCAGTAGTATTCTCAGGACAGGGATGAACACTGAAGCTTTCTTT
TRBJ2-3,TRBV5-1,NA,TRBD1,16,CASRRTGGGRTDTQYF,TGCGCCAGCCGGAGGACAGGGGGCGGGCGAACAGATACGCAGTATTTT
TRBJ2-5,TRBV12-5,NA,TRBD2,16,CASGSGTSGLQETQYF,TGTGCTAGTGGTTCGGGGACTAGCGGGCTGCAAGAGACCCAGTACTTC
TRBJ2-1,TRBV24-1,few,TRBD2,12,CATIGTSGNEFF,TGTGCCACCATTGGGACTAGCGGGAACGAGTTCTTC
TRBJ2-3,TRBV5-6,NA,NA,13,CASSFLRTDTQYF,TGTGCCAGCAGCTTCCTTCGCACAGATACGCAGTATTTT
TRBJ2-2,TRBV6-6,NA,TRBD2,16,CASILRGLADTGELFF,TGTGCCAGCATTCTCAGAGGACTAGCAGACACCGGGGAGCTGTTTTTT
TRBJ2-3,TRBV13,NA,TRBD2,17,CASSLKTSGGAIDTQYF,TGTGCCAGCAGCTTAAAGACTAGCGGGGGGGCAATAGATACGCAGTATTTT
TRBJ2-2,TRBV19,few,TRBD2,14,CASSMGLATGELFF,TGTGCCAGTAGTATGGGACTAGCGACCGGGGAGCTGTTTTTT
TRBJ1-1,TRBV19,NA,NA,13,CASSEWRDTEAFF,TGTGCCAGTAGTGAGTGGCGGGACACTGAAGCTTTCTTT
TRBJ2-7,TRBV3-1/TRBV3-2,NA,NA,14,CASSQPQKTYEQYF,TGTGCCAGCAGCCAACCACAGAAAACCTACGAGCAGTACTTC